The 25 T cell receptor beta chains listed next were all sequenced from one sample in a study of low-dose radiotherapy and immunotherapy resistance in tumors (dated by TCRdb to between 2021 and 2024). Sequencing used an Illumina HiSeq 2500. First-strand cDNA was synthesized using Superscript III and a set of TRAV- and TRBV-specific primers, so that both TCRalpha and TCRbeta chains were covered. An approximately 20-cycle PCR with Phusion amplified the TCRs, pairing a constant-region primer with the adapter that was attached to the V primers. TCRdb reran the public reads through fastp at Q25 and MiXCR, keeping productive beta chains. Rows merge per CDR3 protein into single entries with the most common DNA and genes. The sample table records under 70,000 distinct CDR3 sequences; about 23% of these occur just once. Around 5.7% of the sample goes to the ten largest clones. The time point label for this specimen denotes: before trial treatment.

Sequencing used PBMCs, obtained before treatment. The receptors derive from a male donor with prostate cancer.

This clonotype appeared a few times. The CDR3 loop is CASSYQGGSYNEQFF. The CDR3 coding sequence is TGTGCCAGCAGTTATCAGGGGGGATCCTACAATGAGCAGTTCTTC. V usage is TRBV28 and J usage is TRBJ2-1; possibly TRBD1 for D (7 bases). The CDR3 has 15 residues. Germline lookup yields CDR1 MDHEN and CDR2 SYDVKM. Between the trimmed V and J ends, which lost 4 bases and 1 base, there was a span of 11 bases.

In this sample, this clonotype turned up a few times. The chain uses TRBV27 and TRBJ2-1, with 12 bases that match TRBD2. V lost 4 bases to trimming and J lost 5 bases; unmatched junction nucleotides: 3. Per germline, CDR1 MNHEY and CDR2 SMNVEV (reference sequence). The CDR3 loop spans 15 amino acids. The CDR3, as DNA: TGTGCCAGCAGTTCGGGACTAGCGGGTAACAATGAGCAGTTCTTC. Its protein is CASSSGLAGNNEQFF.

The sample holds many counts of this clonotype. The chain has TRBV12-3 or TRBV12-4 and TRBJ2-2; TRBD1 aligns across 8 bases. This CDR3 spans 15 amino acids. J gave up 4 bases and V 6 bases, and 7 bases lay outside the gene matches. In DNA form, the CDR3 reads TGTGCCAGCAGCGGACAGGGTAGATCCACCGGGGAGCTGTTTTTT. Translation gives CASSGQGRSTGELFF.

This clonotype was found many times. The chain has TRBV6-2 or TRBV6-3 and TRBJ1-5; D is possibly TRBD1 (6 bases). Trimming cost V 6 bases and J 2 bases, with 17 bases left between them. The germline V gene has CDR1 MNHEY and CDR2 SVGEGT. This CDR3 is 16 amino acids long. CDR3 residues: CASSLRPPGGNQPQHF. As DNA, the CDR3 is TGTGCCAGCAGCCTCAGACCTCCAGGGGGCAATCAGCCCCAGCATTTT.

This clonotype was seen repeatedly, ten times or more. This rearrangement joins TRBV6-1 to TRBJ1-2; D is unresolved. With 0 bases removed from V and 2 bases from J, the gap between germline ends came to 10 bases. Germline V gene data show CDR1 as MNHNS and CDR2 as SASEGT. There are 15 residues in the CDR3. The CDR3 DNA follows: TGTGCCAGCAGTGAAGCGCTATTCGGGAACTATGGCTACACCTTC. This gives the protein CASSEALFGNYGYTF.

In the case of this clonotype: A single base is all that separates this from a far larger clone, so a read error is likely. The gene calls are TRBV5-1 and TRBJ2-1; 7 bases agree with TRBD1. The CDR3 covers 15 residues. V trimming: 3 bases; J trimming: 10 bases; junction bases outside the gene matches: 13. Germline V CDR1 and CDR2: SGHRS, YFSETQ. CDR3 DNA sequence: TGCGCCAGCAGCTCCCTCTCCGGACAGGCAATCGAGCAGTTCTTC. Amino acid sequence: CASSSLSGQAIEQFF.

This clonotype has at least ten counts. The chain carries TRBV6-2 or TRBV6-3 and TRBJ2-5, with D hard to call. Per germline, CDR1 MNHEY and CDR2 SVGEGT. The CDR3 covers 14 residues. Trimming removed 6 bases at V and 0 bases at J, with 11 bases between. The CDR3 sequence is CASSVRLYQETQYF. The CDR3 nucleotides are TGTGCCAGCAGCGTACGGTTGTACCAAGAGACCCAGTACTTC.

The J gene is TRBJ1-4, the V gene TRBV10-3; D may be TRBD1 (5 bases). The CDR3 spans 18 residues. The V and J ends lost 5 bases and 1 base respectively, with 20 bases between them. CDR1 ENHRY and CDR2 SYGVKD come from the germline V gene. The CDR3 DNA sequence: TGTGCCATCAGTTCGGCTTCAGGGTCAGGCGGAACTAATGAAAAACTGTTTTTT. The encoded protein is CAISSASGSGGTNEKLFF.

This clonotype occurred many times. V is TRBV7-9 and J is TRBJ2-7, with 9 nucleotides matching TRBD1. Germline V gene sequence: CDR1 SEHNR, CDR2 FQNEAQ (reference sequence). This CDR3 region has 14 residues. Losses at the gene ends were 5 bases for V and 3 bases for J; bases not matched to a gene: 5. In DNA form, the CDR3 reads TGTGCCAGCAGCACGGGACAGGGCCTCTACGAGCAGTACTTC. This translates into CASSTGQGLYEQYF.

On this clonotype itself: This probably arose from a read error, given a far larger clone one base away. The V and J genes are TRBV12-3 or TRBV12-4 and TRBJ2-5, with TRBD1 as a possible D gene (6 bases). V was trimmed by 7 bases and J by 11 bases, leaving 20 bases between them. The CDR3 contains 13 residues. CDR3 DNA sequence: TGTGCCAGCAACCTCGGACAGTACAATGAGCAGTACTTC. This gives the protein CASNLGQYNEQYF.

This clonotype was counted ten times or more. The CDR3 region is CSVRGAGGPTGELFF. In DNA, the CDR3 is TGCAGCGTCAGGGGGGCGGGGGGGCCGACCGGGGAGCTGTTTTTT. The J gene is TRBJ2-2, the V gene TRBV29-1; 9 bases agree with TRBD2. The germline gives CDR1 SQVTM, CDR2 ANQGSEA. Losses at the gene ends were 6 bases for V and 5 bases for J; bases not matched to a gene: 10. This CDR3 comprises 15 residues.

This clonotype was found many times. The V and J genes are TRBV28 and TRBJ1-2; D is possibly TRBD1 (6 bases). Trimming took 5 bases from V and 5 from J, leaving 15 bases between them. The CDR3 length is 14 residues. CDR1 is MDHEN, CDR2 SYDVKM, per germline. CDR3 loop: CASSAQGFWYGYTF. The CDR3 nucleotides read TGTGCCAGCAGTGCCCAGGGGTTTTGGTATGGCTACACCTTC.

On this clonotype: The DNA is omitted, as the CDR3 cannot be located on it reliably, and the CDR3 follows TCRdb's listing. The rearrangement uses TRBV4-3 and TRBJ2-2; TRBD1, the table's D call, was not compared with the DNA. The CDR3 region is 19 residues in length, termini included. CDR1 and CDR2 from the germline V gene are LGHNA and YSLEER. The chain's CDR3 is CASSQANRVDRNTGELFFF.

This clonotype was detected many times. The V gene is TRBV30, the J gene TRBJ2-7; D is undetermined. V lost 4 bases, J lost 4 bases, and 8 bases lay in between. The CDR3 runs to 11 residues. Germline values: CDR1 GTSNPN, CDR2 SVGIG (reference sequence). CDR3 DNA sequence: TGTGCCTGGAAGTTACGGTACGAGCAGTACTTC. Translation: CAWKLRYEQYF.

Details on this clonotype: It is likely a read error: a sequence one base away is far more abundant. The chain employs TRBV5-1 and TRBJ2-1, with 8 nucleotides matching TRBD2. V dropped 5 bases and J dropped 0; count of bases not matched to a gene: 4. The CDR3 extends over 15 amino acids. Looked up from germline, CDR1 is SGHRS and CDR2 is YFSETQ. The CDR3 sequence: CASRQSGSSYNEQFF. The CDR3 DNA reads as TGCGCCAGCAGACAAAGCGGGAGCTCCTACAATGAGCAGTTCTTC.

This clonotype was seen at least ten times. The J gene is TRBJ2-6, the V gene TRBV18; 7 bases fit TRBD1. CDR1 and CDR2 (germline): KGHSH, LQKENI. The CDR3 consists of 17 residues. J was trimmed by 0 bases and V by 8 bases; bases with no gene match: 10. CDR3 in amino acids: CASDGQVQNSGANVLTF. CDR3 sequence (DNA): TGTGCCAGCGACGGACAGGTCCAAAACTCTGGGGCCAACGTCCTGACTTTC. Full variable domain (missing parts from reference TRBV18 and TRBJ2-6): NAGVMQNPRHLVRRRGQEARLRCSPMKGHSHVYWYRQLPEEGLKFMVYLQKENIIDESGMPKERFSAEFPKEGPSILRIQQVVRGDSAAYFCASDGQVQNSGANVLTFGAGSRLTVL.

Turning to this clonotype: One base separates it from a far larger clone, so it is likely a read error. The gene calls are TRBV7-3 and TRBJ2-7; the match to TRBD2 covers 11 bases. The CDR3 has 15 amino acids. CDR1 and CDR2 (germline): SGHTA, FQGTGA. The CDR3, as DNA: TGTGCCAGCAGCCAGCCTAGCGGGGGGATTTACGAGCAGAACTTC. This gives the protein CASSQPSGGIYEQNF.

The sample holds many counts of this clonotype. The chain employs TRBV28 and TRBJ1-6; unclear D gene. The CDR3 is 19 residues long. From germline, CDR1 is MDHEN and CDR2 SYDVKM. V was shortened by 3 bases and J by 1 base, with 19 bases between the two germline ends. The CDR3, as DNA: TGTGCCAGCAGTTTGTCGTCAGGAGCGAGAAAGTCCTATAATTCACCCCTCCACTTT. This sequence encodes CASSLSSGARKSYNSPLHF.

The chain employs TRBV9 and TRBJ2-1, with D possibly matching TRBD2 (5 bases). Germline CDR1 SGDLS, CDR2 YYNGEE. The CDR3 loop spans 17 amino acids. The V end was cut by 0 bases, the J end by 8 bases, with 21 bases between. The CDR3 DNA follows: TGTGCCAGCAGCGTAGTGCCGAGATCCGGGAACTTGGATGAGCAGTTCTTC. It codes for CASSVVPRSGNLDEQFF.

Only one count was recorded for this clonotype. The rearrangement joins TRBV28 to TRBJ1-2; D is undetermined. Trimming left V 7 bases short and J 4 bases short, with 16 bases between. Germline V CDR1 and CDR2: MDHEN, SYDVKM. This CDR3 contains 14 residues. The CDR3 nucleotides are TGTGCCAGCACCCCGGCAAGGGCCTCCTATGGCTACACCTTC. Residues: CASTPARASYGYTF.

J is TRBJ1-5 and V is TRBV12-3 or TRBV12-4, with 7 bases that match TRBD1. The CDR3 sequence is 13 residues long. Trimming removed 7 bases from V and 7 bases from J; junction bases left unmatched: 7. The CDR3 protein is CASTWRGRQPQHF. The CDR3 nucleotides are TGTGCCAGCACGTGGAGGGGGCGGCAGCCCCAGCATTTT.

This clonotype was seen only a few times. The rearrangement uses TRBV12-3 or TRBV12-4 and TRBJ2-1; no clear D gene. The CDR3 spans 11 residues. V was cut by 3 bases and J by 8 bases, with 5 bases left in between. The CDR3 DNA sequence: TGTGCCAGCAGTTTTTCCCATGAGCAGTTCTTC. Translating gives CASSFSHEQFF.

Of note for this clonotype: Since the CDR3 does not end with the conserved phenylalanine or tryptophan, this likely comes from a read error. The rearrangement links TRBV19 to TRBJ1-5; D perhaps matches TRBD1 (6 bases). V dropped 11 bases and J dropped 3 bases, with 20 bases sitting between them. CDR1 is LNHDA, CDR2 SQIVND, per germline (reference sequence). The CDR3 length is 15 residues. The CDR3 protein is CAGSRTAHNNQPQHL. CDR3 sequence (DNA): TGTGCCGGATCCCGGACAGCACATAACAATCAGCCCCAGCATCTT.

This clonotype was counted many times. The chain links TRBV20-1 to TRBJ2-2; no clear D gene. V was trimmed by 5 bases and J by 1 base, leaving 8 bases between them. Germline CDR1 reads DFQATT; CDR2 reads SNEGSKA (reference sequence). This CDR3 region has 13 residues. In DNA, the CDR3 is TGCAGTGCTCTTGATTTGAACACCGGGGAGCTGTTTTTT. Amino acid sequence: CSALDLNTGELFF.

The chain employs TRBV5-8 and TRBJ1-2; maybe TRBD1 (5 bases). Germline values: CDR1 SGHTS, CDR2 YDEGEE. The CDR3 is made up of 12 amino acids. V was cut by 3 bases and J by 11 bases, with 14 bases left in between. The CDR3: CASSWGINRYTF. The CDR3 DNA sequence: TGTGCCAGCAGCTGGGGGATAAATAGATACACCTTC.